This TCR beta chain was retrieved from a study of T-cell memory formation after mild COVID-19. 5'RACE with constant-segment primers built TCRalpha and TCRbeta cDNA libraries with UMIs. Each CDR3 protein is one row after TCRdb ran MiXCR on the 5' RACE reads. Of 150,000 or so distinct CDR3 sequences in the sample, under 30% are singletons; the top ten hold around 22%. Germline V gene sequence: CDR1 ENHRY, CDR2 SYGVKD. This CDR3 contains 17 residues. The V and J ends lost 3 bases and 5 bases, in that order; junction bases with no gene match: 15. The receptor's source is an adult woman who had mild COVID-19 (a few samples of this study predate the infection). Cell type and time point are not known. Sequenced input: PBMCs or a T cell subset sorted from them (not recorded which). The J gene is TRBJ1-1, the V gene TRBV10-3; 7 bases align to TRBD1. In nucleotides, the CDR3 is TGTGCCATCAGTGAATCGACAGGGAACTCAGCTCGGACTGAAGCTTTCTTT. Its protein product is CAISESTGNSARTEAFF.